One sample yielded the 13 T cell receptor beta chains listed below, sequenced in a study of cytomegalovirus exposure and HLA in healthy donors. PCR involved 60 Vbeta and 13 Jbeta primers. Sequenced by immunoSEQ multiplex PCR; TCRdb stores in-frame clones only, minus some. The table records under 200,000 clones, 70% to 80% of them present only once. The sequencing input was PBMCs. The origin of the receptors is a middle-aged man in good health and CMV-seropositive.

The CDR3 DNA sequence: TGTGCCAGCAGCCCACTACGGGGGGGAGGCCGGGGCTACACCTTC. It codes for CASSPLRGGGRGYTF. The chain is built from TRBV9 and TRBJ1-2, with D possibly being TRBD1 (5 bases). This CDR3 has 15 amino acids. Germline lookup yields CDR1 SGDLS and CDR2 YYNGEE. V lost 4 bases to trimming and J lost 8 bases, with 21 bases between them.

The chain joins TRBV27 to TRBJ1-2; 10 bases agree with TRBD1. J gave up 8 bases and V 6 bases, and 3 bases lay outside the gene matches. Germline assignment: CDR1 MNHEY and CDR2 SMNVEV (reference sequence). CDR3 length: 12 amino acids. The CDR3 here is CASRGQGSGYTF. CDR3 DNA sequence: TGTGCCAGCAGGGGACAGGGGAGCGGCTACACCTTC.

This rearrangement joins TRBV13 to TRBJ2-7; no firm D call. The germline gives CDR1 PRHDT, CDR2 FYEKMQ (reference sequence). The CDR3 sequence is 12 residues long. Trimming pared 4 bases from V and 5 bases from J, leaving 9 bases between. The CDR3 loop is CASSSLPHEQYF. The DNA for the CDR3 is TGTGCCAGCAGCTCACTCCCGCACGAGCAGTACTTC.

The chain uses TRBV5-1 and TRBJ2-5; 11 nucleotides agree with TRBD2. Germline V gene sequence: CDR1 SGHRS, CDR2 YFSETQ. The CDR3 consists of 17 residues. The J segment lost 5 bases and the V segment lost 1 base, leaving 10 bases of the junction unmatched. The CDR3 sequence: CASSLLSGGASVETQYF. The CDR3 DNA is TGCGCCAGCAGCTTGCTTAGCGGGGGGGCTTCGGTGGAGACCCAGTACTTC.

The CDR3 reads CSVDEGAYEQYF. The CDR3 nucleotides read TGCAGCGTTGACGAGGGGGCCTACGAGCAGTACTTC. The chain recombines TRBV29-1 with TRBJ2-7; TRBD1 might be the D (6 bases). The V and J ends lost 3 bases and 2 bases respectively, with 8 bases between them. Germline V gene lookup returns CDR1 SQVTM and CDR2 ANQGSEA. The CDR3 runs 12 residues.

This clone turned up a few times. The rearrangement links TRBV5-8 to TRBJ1-2; D is unresolved. The V end lost 2 bases, the J end lost 8 bases, and 19 bases lay between the germline ends. From germline, CDR1 is SGHTS and CDR2 YDEGEE. The CDR3 covers 15 residues. CDR3 loop: CASSFDLDGVGGYTF. CDR3 in DNA: TGTGCCAGCAGCTTTGATTTGGACGGGGTCGGGGGCTACACCTTC.

This sequence joins TRBV7-6 and TRBJ2-5; D not resolved. CDR1 and CDR2 (germline): SGHVS, FNYEAQ. V gave up 4 bases and J gave up 1 base, with 13 bases separating them. This CDR3 spans 15 amino acids. The CDR3 loop reads CASSSPLTGQETQYF. CDR3 bases: TGTGCCAGCAGCTCCCCACTGACTGGCCAAGAGACCCAGTACTTC.

J is TRBJ1-1 and V is TRBV4-3; 9 bases match TRBD1. V was pared by 6 bases and J by 3 bases, with 5 bases of the junction left unmatched. This CDR3 region has 14 residues. Per germline, CDR1 LGHNA and CDR2 YSLEER. CDR3 coding DNA: TGCGCCAGCAGAACAGGGGGCCGGGACACTGAAGCTTTCTTT. Translated, it gives CASRTGGRDTEAFF.

This clone was seen a handful of times. This chain uses TRBV4-3 with TRBJ1-2, with D perhaps TRBD1 (5 bases). The V gene's germline CDR1 is LGHNA and CDR2 YSLEER. This CDR3 spans 16 amino acids. V lost 2 bases and J 4 bases, leaving 17 bases between the germline ends. CDR3 residues: CASSQSWGDFGYGYTF. CDR3 DNA: TGCGCCAGCAGCCAATCATGGGGGGACTTCGGCTATGGCTACACCTTC.

V usage is TRBV14 and J usage is TRBJ2-2; 11 bases align to TRBD1. Germline V lookup: CDR1 SGHDN, CDR2 FVKESK. V was pared by 8 bases and J by 4 bases, with 3 bases of the junction left unmatched. This CDR3 spans 14 amino acids. CDR3 nucleotide sequence: TGTGCCAGCTGGACAGGGGGCGGCACCGGGGAGCTGTTTTTT. It specifies CASWTGGGTGELFF.

This sequence joins TRBV7-6 and TRBJ2-1; 15 bases fit TRBD2. The CDR3 is 19 residues long. Germline trimming cut 0 bases from V and 4 bases from J; bases unmatched to any gene: 7. Germline CDR1 and CDR2: SGHVS and FNYEAQ. The CDR3, as DNA: TGTGCCAGCAGCTTAGCCTGGACTAGCGGGGGGGCGCGGTACAATGAGCAGTTCTTC. This gives the protein CASSLAWTSGGARYNEQFF.

This clone was counted once. This chain joins TRBV5-6 and TRBJ2-7; maybe TRBD2 (5 bases). V gave up 0 bases and J gave up 8 bases, with 12 bases separating them. In germline, CDR1 is SGHDT, CDR2 YYEEEE. The length of the CDR3 is 13 residues. The CDR3 loop reads CASSLGARGKQYF. CDR3 DNA: TGTGCCAGCAGCTTGGGAGCTCGAGGGAAGCAGTACTTC.

This chain joins TRBV28 and TRBJ2-5; TRBD1 agrees at 11 bases. CDR1 is MDHEN, CDR2 SYDVKM, per germline. V shed 6 bases and J 5 bases; nucleotides not matched to a gene: 5. The CDR3 is 14 residues long. The CDR3 sequence: CASRWGQGGETQYF. The CDR3 DNA sequence: TGTGCCAGCAGGTGGGGACAGGGGGGTGAGACCCAGTACTTC.